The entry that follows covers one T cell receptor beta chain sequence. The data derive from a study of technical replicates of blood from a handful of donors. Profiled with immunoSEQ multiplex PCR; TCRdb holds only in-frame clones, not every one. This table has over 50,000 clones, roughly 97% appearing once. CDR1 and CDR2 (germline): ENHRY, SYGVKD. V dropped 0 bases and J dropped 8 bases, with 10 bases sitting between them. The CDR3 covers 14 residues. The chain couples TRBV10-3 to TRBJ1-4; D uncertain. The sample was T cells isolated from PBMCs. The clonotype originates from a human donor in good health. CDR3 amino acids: CAISESTNGEKLFF. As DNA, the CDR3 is TGTGCCATCAGTGAGTCGACTAACGGGGAAAAACTGTTTTTT.